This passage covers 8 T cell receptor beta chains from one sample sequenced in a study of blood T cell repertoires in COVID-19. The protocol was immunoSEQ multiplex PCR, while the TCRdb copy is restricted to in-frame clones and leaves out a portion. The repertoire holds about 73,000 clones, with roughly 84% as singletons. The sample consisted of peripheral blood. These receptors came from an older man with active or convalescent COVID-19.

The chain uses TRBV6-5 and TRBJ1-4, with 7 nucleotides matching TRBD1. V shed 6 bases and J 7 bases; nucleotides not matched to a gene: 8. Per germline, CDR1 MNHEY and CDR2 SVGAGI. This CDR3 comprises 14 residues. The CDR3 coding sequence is TGTGCCAGCAGGGGTCGGACAGGCCTTGAAAAACTGTTTTTT. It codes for CASRGRTGLEKLFF.

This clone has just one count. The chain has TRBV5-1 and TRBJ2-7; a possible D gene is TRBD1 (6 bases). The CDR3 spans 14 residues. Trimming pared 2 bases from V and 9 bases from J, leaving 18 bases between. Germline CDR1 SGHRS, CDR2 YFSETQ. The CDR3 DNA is TGCGCCAGCAGCTTCGGACAGCCACGGTGGGGGCAGTACTTC. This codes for CASSFGQPRWGQYF.

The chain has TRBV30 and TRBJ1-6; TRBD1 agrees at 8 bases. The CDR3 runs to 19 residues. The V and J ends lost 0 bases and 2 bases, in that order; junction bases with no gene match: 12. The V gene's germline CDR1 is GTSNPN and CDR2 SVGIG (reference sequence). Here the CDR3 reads CAWSVGTGRSGTYNSPLHF. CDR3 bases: TGTGCCTGGAGTGTAGGGACAGGCCGATCGGGCACCTATAATTCACCCCTCCACTTT.

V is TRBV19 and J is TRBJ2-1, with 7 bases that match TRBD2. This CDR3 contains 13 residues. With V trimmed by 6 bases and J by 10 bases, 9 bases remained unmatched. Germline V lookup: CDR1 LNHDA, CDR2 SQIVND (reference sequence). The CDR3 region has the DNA TGTGCCAGTAGCCCCCAGCGGGACGGGGAGCAGTTCTTC. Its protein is CASSPQRDGEQFF. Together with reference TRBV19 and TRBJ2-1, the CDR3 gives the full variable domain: DGGITQSPKYLFRKEGQNVTLSCEQNLNHDAMYWYRQDPGQGLRLIYYSQIVNDFQKGDIAEGYSVSREKKESFPLTVTSAQKNPTAFYLCASSPQRDGEQFFGPGTRLTVL.

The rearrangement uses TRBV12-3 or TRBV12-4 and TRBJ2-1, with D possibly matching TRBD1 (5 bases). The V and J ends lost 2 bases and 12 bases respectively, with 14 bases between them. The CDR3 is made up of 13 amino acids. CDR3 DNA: TGTGCCAGCAGTTTACTCAGGGTAATAAGGCAGTTCTTC. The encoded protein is CASSLLRVIRQFF.

This chain's CDR3 is CATRTGYLDQPQHF. The CDR3 bases are TGTGCCACCAGGACAGGGTATTTGGATCAGCCCCAGCATTTT. The rearrangement links TRBV15 to TRBJ1-5; 7 nucleotides match TRBD1. Germline lookup yields CDR1 LNHNV and CDR2 YYDKDF (reference sequence). The V and J ends lost 6 bases and 5 bases, in that order; junction bases with no gene match: 7. The CDR3 length is 14 residues.

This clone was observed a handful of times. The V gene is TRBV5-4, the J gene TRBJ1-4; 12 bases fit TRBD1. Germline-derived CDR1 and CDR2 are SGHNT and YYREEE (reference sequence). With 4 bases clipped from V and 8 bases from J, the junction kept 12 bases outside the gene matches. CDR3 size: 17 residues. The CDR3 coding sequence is TGTGCCAGCAGCCTCACCGGGACAGGGGGCGGGGGCGAAAAACTGTTTTTT. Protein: CASSLTGTGGGGEKLFF.

CDR3 DNA: TGTGCCAGTAGTACCCAGTATCAGAGGACGCCGGTGGGGGGTTCACCCCTCCACTTT. Translated: CASSTQYQRTPVGGSPLHF. The V and J genes are TRBV19 and TRBJ1-6; tentative D call: TRBD1 (5 bases). The germline V and J ends were trimmed by 4 bases and 9 bases, with 28 bases remaining between them. Per germline, CDR1 LNHDA and CDR2 SQIVND (reference sequence). The CDR3 spans 19 residues.